The clone carrying this T cell receptor (beta chain) was recorded at least ten times. Antigen unknown. This sample is part of a study of Graves' ophthalmopathy and Graves' hyperthyroidism. Study-wide findings and caveats: Distinction of ophthalmopathy from stable hyperthyroidism by a 13-signature model reached approximately 90% sensitivity and about 80% specificity.

Pregnancy or lactation, uncontrolled infections and other autoimmune diseases were grounds for excluding patients. Amplification targeted the TCR beta CDR3 regions, with RNA transcripts as the source material. A first-round RT-PCR used HTBI primers, followed by a second-round multiplex PCR. MiXCR, applied by TCRdb to the multiplex PCR reads, yields one record per CDR3 protein. Of about 390,000 distinct CDR3 sequences in the sample, 15% are singletons; the top ten hold approximately 7%. With 4 bases clipped from V and 3 bases from J, the junction kept 3 bases outside the gene matches. The CDR3 runs to 13 residues. CDR1 SQVTM and CDR2 ANQGSEA come from the germline V gene.

This receptor was taken from a woman between 18 and 29 years old with stable Graves' hyperthyroidism. Sample: peripheral blood. V gene TRBV29-1 combines with J gene TRBJ1-3, with 7 nucleotides matching TRBD1. CDR3: CSVGGQLGNTIYF. DNA of the CDR3: TGCAGCGTTGGGGGACAGCTTGGAAACACCATATATTTT.